Listed here is a single TCR beta chain. What it recognizes is unknown. Libraries were prepared by immunoSEQ multiplex PCR; TCRdb keeps only in-frame clonotypes and omits some of them. Of more than 10,000 clones listed, 90% are singletons. This sample is part of a study of OX40 agonist ivuxolimab in advanced cancers. V lost 6 bases and J 2 bases, leaving 17 bases between the germline ends. Germline CDR1 MGHDK, CDR2 SYGVNS. The CDR3 is 15 residues long. Study-wide points: Not determined was the antigen specificity of the expanded peripheral T cells.

The V and J genes are TRBV25-1 and TRBJ2-7; D perhaps matches TRBD2 (7 bases). The sequencing used CD4+ or CD8+ T cells sorted from blood, collected in a trial of the OX40 agonist ivuxolimab. The sequence derives from an adult with an advanced solid tumor such as melanoma, head and neck, liver or kidney cancer. CDR3 protein: CASSLRGARAYEQYF. The CDR3 nucleotides read TGTGCCAGCAGCTTACGGGGGGCCAGGGCCTACGAGCAGTACTTC.